The clone carrying this TCR beta chain has only one observation. An end of the junction differs from the germline gene, which may be a read error. As processed by the authors: Nucleated cell number was recorded as an estimate derived from reference gene primer amplification. Some clones are missing from TCRdb's copy, which holds only in-frame ones; the method was immunoSEQ multiplex PCR. V, J and clone size are taken as reported in that table, and D and trimming were inferred from the DNA itself. The top ten hold roughly 1.2% of the sample, which has a few hundred thousand clones, approximately 77% seen once. This sample was taken from a study of blood T cell repertoires in COVID-19. Study at large: Sites across the United States, Italy and Spain contributed samples from acute and convalescent COVID-19. PBMCs, B-cell-depleted T cells, or T cells were the source of the cDNA or gDNA that made up the material.

The CDR3 is made up of 13 amino acids. The germline gives CDR1 SGHNT, CDR2 YYREEE (reference sequence). The sequence came from a human donor with acute or convalescent COVID-19. The donor label of this sample is uncertain. This chain uses TRBV5-4 with TRBJ2-7; perhaps TRBD1 as D (6 bases). What was sequenced was peripheral blood. The CDR3 sequence: CASSLANGGRQDF. Here the CDR3 DNA reads TGTGCCAGCAGCTTGGCCAACGGCGGCAGACAGGACTTC.